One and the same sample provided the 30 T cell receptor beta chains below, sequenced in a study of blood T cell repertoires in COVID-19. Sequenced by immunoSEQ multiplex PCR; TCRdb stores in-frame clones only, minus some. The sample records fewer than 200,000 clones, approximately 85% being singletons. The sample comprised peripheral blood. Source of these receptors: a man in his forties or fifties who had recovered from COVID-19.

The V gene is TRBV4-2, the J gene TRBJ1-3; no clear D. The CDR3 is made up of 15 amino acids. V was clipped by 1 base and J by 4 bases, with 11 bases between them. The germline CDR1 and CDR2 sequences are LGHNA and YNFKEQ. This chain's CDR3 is CASSQAGGQGNTIYF. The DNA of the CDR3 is TGTGCCAGCAGCCAAGCCGGAGGGCAAGGAAACACCATATATTTT.

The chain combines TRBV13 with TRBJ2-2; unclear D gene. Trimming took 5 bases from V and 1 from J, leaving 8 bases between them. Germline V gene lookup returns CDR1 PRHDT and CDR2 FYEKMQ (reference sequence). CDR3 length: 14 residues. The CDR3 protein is CASSPLENTGELFF. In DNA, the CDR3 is TGTGCCAGCAGCCCCTTAGAGAACACCGGGGAGCTGTTTTTT.

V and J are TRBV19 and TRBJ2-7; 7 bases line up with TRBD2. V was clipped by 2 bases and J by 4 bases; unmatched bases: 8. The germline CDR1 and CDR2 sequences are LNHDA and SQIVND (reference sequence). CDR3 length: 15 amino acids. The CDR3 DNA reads TGTGCCAGTAGTATAAGTACGTCTAGCGGATACGAGCAGTACTTC. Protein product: CASSISTSSGYEQYF. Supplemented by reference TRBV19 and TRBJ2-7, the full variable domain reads DGGITQSPKYLFRKEGQNVTLSCEQNLNHDAMYWYRQDPGQGLRLIYYSQIVNDFQKGDIAEGYSVSREKKESFPLTVTSAQKNPTAFYLCASSISTSSGYEQYFGPGTRLTVT.

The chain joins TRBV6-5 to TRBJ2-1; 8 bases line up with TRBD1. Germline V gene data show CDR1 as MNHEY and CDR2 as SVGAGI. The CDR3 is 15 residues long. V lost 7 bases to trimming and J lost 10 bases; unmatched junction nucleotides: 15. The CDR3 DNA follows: TGTGCCAGCACCACCGGACAGGGAATTGGTAACGAGCAGTTCTTC. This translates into CASTTGQGIGNEQFF.

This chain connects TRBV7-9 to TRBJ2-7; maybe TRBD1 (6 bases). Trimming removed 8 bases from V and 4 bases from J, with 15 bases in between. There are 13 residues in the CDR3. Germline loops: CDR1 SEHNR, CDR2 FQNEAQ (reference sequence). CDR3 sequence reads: CASRATGQYEQYF. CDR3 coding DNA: TGTGCCAGCCGTGCAACCGGACAGTACGAGCAGTACTTC.

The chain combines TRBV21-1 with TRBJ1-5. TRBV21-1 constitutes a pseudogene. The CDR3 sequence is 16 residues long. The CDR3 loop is CASSKKFRYFGQPQHF. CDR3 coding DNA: TGTGCCAGCAGCAAAAAGTTTAGGTACTTCGGGCAGCCCCAGCATTTT.

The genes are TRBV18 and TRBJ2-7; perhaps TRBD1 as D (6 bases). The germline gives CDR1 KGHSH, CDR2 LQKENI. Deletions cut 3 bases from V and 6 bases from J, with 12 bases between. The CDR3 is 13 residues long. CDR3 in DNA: TGTGCCAGCTCACCCCAGGGGAATGGCGAGCAGTACTTC. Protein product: CASSPQGNGEQYF.

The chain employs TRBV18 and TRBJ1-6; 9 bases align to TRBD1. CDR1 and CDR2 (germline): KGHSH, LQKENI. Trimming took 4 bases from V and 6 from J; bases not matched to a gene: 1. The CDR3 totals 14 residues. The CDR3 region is CASSRTGANSPLHF. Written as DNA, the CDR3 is TGTGCCAGCTCACGGACAGGGGCTAATTCACCCCTCCACTTT.

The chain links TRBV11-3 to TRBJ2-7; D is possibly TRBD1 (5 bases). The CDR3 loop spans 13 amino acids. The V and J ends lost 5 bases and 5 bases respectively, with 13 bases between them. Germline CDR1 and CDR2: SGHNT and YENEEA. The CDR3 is CASSPSRVHEQYF. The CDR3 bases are TGTGCCAGCAGCCCCTCCAGGGTACACGAGCAGTACTTC. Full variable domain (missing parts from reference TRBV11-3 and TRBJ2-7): EAGVVQSPRYKIIEKKQPVAFWCNPISGHNTLYWYLQNLGQGPELLIRYENEEAVDDSQLPKDRFSAERLKGVDSTLKIQPAELGDSAVYLCASSPSRVHEQYFGPGTRLTVT.

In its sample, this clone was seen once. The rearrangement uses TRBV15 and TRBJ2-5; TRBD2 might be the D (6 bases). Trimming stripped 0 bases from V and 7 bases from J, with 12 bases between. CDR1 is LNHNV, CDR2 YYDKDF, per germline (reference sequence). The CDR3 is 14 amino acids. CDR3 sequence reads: CATSRDAGSGTQYF. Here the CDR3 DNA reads TGTGCCACCAGCAGAGATGCGGGATCGGGGACCCAGTACTTC.

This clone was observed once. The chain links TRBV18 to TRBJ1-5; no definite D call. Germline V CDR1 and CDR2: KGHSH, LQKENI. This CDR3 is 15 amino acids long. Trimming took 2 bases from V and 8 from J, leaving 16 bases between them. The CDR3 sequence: CASSPVAGFGEPQHF. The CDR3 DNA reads TGTGCCAGCTCACCAGTCGCGGGTTTCGGGGAGCCCCAGCATTTT.

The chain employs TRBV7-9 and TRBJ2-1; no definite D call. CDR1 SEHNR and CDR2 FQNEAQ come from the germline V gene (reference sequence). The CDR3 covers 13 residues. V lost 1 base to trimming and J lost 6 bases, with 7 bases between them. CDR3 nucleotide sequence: TGTGCCAGCAGCTTAGGTAGTTTCAATGAGCAGTTCTTC. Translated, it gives CASSLGSFNEQFF.

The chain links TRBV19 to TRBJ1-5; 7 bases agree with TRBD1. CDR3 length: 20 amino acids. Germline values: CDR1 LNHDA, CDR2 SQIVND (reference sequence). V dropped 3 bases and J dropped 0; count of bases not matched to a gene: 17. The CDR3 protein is CASSIRALGTERYSNQPQHF. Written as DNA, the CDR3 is TGTGCCAGTAGTATCCGGGCTCTTGGGACAGAGCGATATAGCAATCAGCCCCAGCATTTT.

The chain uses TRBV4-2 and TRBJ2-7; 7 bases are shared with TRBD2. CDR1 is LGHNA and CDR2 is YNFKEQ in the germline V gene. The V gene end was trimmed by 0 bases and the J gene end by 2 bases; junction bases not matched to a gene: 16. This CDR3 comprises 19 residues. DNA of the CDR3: TGTGCCAGCAGCCAAGATGACCCCCGACTAGCCCTTTCTGCCTACGAGCAGTACTTC. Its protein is CASSQDDPRLALSAYEQYF.

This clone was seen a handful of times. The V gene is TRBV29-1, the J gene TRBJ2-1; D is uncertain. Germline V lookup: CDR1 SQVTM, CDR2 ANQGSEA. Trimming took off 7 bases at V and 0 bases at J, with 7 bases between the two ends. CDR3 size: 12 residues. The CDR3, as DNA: TGCAGCGGTCGGAGCTCCTACAATGAGCAGTTCTTC. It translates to CSGRSSYNEQFF.

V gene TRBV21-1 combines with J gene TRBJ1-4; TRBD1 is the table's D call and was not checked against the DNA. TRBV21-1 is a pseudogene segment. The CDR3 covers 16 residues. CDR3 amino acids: CASSSKGGTANEKLFF. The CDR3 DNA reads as TGTGCCAGCAGCTCGAAGGGTGGGACAGCTAATGAAAAACTGTTTTTT.

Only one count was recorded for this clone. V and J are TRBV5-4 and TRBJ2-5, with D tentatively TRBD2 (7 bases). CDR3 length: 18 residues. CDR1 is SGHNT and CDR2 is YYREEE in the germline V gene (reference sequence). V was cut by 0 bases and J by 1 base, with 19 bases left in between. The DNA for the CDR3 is TGTGCCAGCAGCTTGGTTGGGGGGGCCAGACTCTTCCAAGAGACCCAGTACTTC. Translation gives CASSLVGGARLFQETQYF. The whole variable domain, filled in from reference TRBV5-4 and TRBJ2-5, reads ETGVTQSPTHLIKTRGQQVTLRCSSQSGHNTVSWYQQALGQGPQFIFQYYREEENGRGNFPPRFSGLQFPNYSSELNVNALELDDSALYLCASSLVGGARLFQETQYFGPGTRLLVL.

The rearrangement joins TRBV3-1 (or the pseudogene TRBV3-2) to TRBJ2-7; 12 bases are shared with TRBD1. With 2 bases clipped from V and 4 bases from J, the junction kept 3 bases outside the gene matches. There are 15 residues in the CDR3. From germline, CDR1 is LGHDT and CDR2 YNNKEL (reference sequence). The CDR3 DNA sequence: TGTGCCAGCAGCCAACCGGGACAGGGGGCGTACGAGCAGTACTTC. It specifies CASSQPGQGAYEQYF.

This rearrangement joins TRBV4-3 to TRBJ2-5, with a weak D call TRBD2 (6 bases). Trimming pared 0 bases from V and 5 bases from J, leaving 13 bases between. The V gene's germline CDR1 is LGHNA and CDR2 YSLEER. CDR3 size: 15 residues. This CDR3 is CASSQEGTHRETQYF. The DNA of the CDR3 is TGCGCCAGCAGCCAAGAGGGGACTCATCGGGAGACCCAGTACTTC.

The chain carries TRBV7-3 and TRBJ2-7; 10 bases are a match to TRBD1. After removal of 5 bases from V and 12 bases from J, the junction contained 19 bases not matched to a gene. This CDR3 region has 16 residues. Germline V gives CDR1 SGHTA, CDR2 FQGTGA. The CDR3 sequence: CASSPVGGDRGFAPYF. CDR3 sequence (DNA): TGTGCCAGCAGCCCCGTCGGGGGGGACAGGGGTTTTGCGCCGTACTTC.

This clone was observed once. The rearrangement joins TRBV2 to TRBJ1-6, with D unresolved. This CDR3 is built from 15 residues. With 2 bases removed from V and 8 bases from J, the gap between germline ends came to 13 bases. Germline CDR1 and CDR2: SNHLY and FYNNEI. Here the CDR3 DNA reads TGTGCCAGCAGTGAACGCCAGGATTCCCATTCACCCCTCCACTTT. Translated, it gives CASSERQDSHSPLHF. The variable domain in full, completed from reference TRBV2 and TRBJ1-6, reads EPEVTQTPSHQVTQMGQEVILRCVPISNHLYFYWYRQILGQKVEFLVSFYNNEISEKSEIFDDQFSVERPDGSNFTLKIRSTKLEDSAMYFCASSERQDSHSPLHFGNGTRLTVT.

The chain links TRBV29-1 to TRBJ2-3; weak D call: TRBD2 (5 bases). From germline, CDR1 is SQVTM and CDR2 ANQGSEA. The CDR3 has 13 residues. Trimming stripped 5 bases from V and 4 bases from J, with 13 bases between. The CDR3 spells CSVKERRADTQYF. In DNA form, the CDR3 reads TGCAGCGTTAAGGAGAGGCGGGCAGATACGCAGTATTTT.

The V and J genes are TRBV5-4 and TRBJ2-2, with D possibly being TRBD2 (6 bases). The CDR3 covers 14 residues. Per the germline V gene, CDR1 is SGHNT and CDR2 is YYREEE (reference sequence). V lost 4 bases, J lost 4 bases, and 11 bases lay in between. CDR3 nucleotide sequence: TGTGCCAGCAGCCTTAGCGGTCCCACCGGGGAGCTGTTTTTT. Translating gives CASSLSGPTGELFF.

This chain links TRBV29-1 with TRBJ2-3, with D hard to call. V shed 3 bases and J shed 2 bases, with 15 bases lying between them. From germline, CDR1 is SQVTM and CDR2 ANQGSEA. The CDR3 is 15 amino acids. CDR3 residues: CSVDKTPVNTDTQYF. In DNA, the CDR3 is TGCAGCGTTGATAAAACACCCGTAAACACAGATACGCAGTATTTT.

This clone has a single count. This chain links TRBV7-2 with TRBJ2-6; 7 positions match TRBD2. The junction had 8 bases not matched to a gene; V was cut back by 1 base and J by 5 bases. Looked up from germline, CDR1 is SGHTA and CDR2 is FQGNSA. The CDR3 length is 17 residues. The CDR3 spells CASSLVGGSLRANVLTF. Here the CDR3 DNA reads TGTGCCAGCAGCTTAGTTGGCGGGAGCCTTCGGGCCAACGTCCTGACTTTC.

CDR3 in DNA: TGTGCCACCAGCAGAAAGGAGGCGTACAATGAGCAGTTCTTC. It specifies CATSRKEAYNEQFF. The V gene is TRBV15, the J gene TRBJ2-1; tentative D call: TRBD2 (5 bases). The length of the CDR3 is 14 residues. Germline-derived CDR1 and CDR2 are LNHNV and YYDKDF (reference sequence). V lost 2 bases, J lost 4 bases, and 9 bases lay in between.

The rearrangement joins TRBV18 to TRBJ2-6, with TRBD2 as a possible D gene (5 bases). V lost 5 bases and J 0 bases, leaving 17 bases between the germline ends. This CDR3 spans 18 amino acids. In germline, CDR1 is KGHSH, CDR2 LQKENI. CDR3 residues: CASSTSVALSSGANVLTF. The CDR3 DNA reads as TGTGCCAGCTCAACTTCTGTAGCGCTGAGCTCTGGGGCCAACGTCCTGACTTTC.

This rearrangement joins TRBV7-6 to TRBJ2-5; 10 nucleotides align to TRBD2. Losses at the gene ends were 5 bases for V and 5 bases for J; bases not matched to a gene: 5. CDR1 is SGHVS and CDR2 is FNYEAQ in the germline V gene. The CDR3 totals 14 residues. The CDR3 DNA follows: TGTGCCAGCAGCACCGGACTAGCGGTGGAGACCCAGTACTTC. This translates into CASSTGLAVETQYF.

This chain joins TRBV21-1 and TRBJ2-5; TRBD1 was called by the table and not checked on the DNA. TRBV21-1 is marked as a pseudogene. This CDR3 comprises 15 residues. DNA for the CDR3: TGTGCCAGCAGCAATACCGACAGGGAAGAAGAGACCCAGTACTTC. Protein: CASSNTDREEETQYF.

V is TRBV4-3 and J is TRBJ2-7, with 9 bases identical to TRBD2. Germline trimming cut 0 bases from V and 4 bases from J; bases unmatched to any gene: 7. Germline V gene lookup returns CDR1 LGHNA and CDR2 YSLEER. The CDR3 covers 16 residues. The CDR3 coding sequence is TGCGCCAGCAGCCAAGATTCCGGGACTAGCAAGTACGAGCAGTACTTC. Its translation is CASSQDSGTSKYEQYF.